Sequencing of this T cell receptor beta chain was carried out in a study of T cells in Graves' hyperthyroidism and ophthalmopathy. The CDR3 spans 14 residues. CDR1 is SQVTM and CDR2 is ANQGSEA in the germline V gene. V lost 0 bases, J lost 3 bases, and 11 bases lay in between. TCR beta CDR3 regions were amplified from RNA transcripts. HTBI primers drove first-round RT-PCR of the TCR CDR3. Via MiXCR, TCRdb re-called the multiplex PCR reads, giving one row per CDR3 protein. Seen here are about 540,000 distinct CDR3 sequences, under 60% observed once, and the top ten hold approximately 8.2%. This clonotype was picked up many times.

This receptor was obtained from a woman aged 18-29 years with Graves' hyperthyroidism. The sample taken for sequencing was peripheral blood or thyroid tissue (not recorded which). The chain couples TRBV29-1 to TRBJ1-1; D call uncertain. In DNA, the CDR3 is TGCAGCGTTGAAGAATGGGCCCAACACACTGAAGCTTTCTTT. It is translated as CSVEEWAQHTEAFF.